A selection of T cell receptor beta chains follows, all from one sample in a study of neoadjuvant anti-PD-1 for oral cavity cancer. Repertoires were generated with immunoSEQ multiplex PCR, while TCRdb's copy carries only in-frame clones and drops some. The data contain about 23,000 clones, around 45% of them seen just once; the ten biggest clones take up 30% to 50%. Sample: tumor tissue, taken after nivolumab (anti-PD-1) treatment. These TCRs come from a person aged 40 to 85 with oral cavity squamous cell carcinoma. CDR3s include the opening cysteine and the closing phenylalanine or tryptophan. Fields, in order: clone size, V gene, D gene, J gene, CDR3 DNA, CDR3 protein. D genes are given only for firm matches. Size tells how often a clone was seen (once, few, many) or the class of an expanded clone, and some rows leave it out.

>many|TRBV5-1|TRBD1|TRBJ2-2
TGCGCCAGCAGCTTGAGACAGGGGGTGAACACCGGGGAGCTGTTTTTT
CASSLRQGVNTGELFF
>many|TRBV2|.|TRBJ2-7
TGTGCCTCCCTAGAAGGTTACGAGCAGTACTTC
CASLEGYEQYF
>.|TRBV9|.|TRBJ1-1
TGTGCCAGCAGCGTAGTCGCCTACACTGACACTGAAGCTTTCTTT
CASSVVAYTDTEAFF
>.|TRBV15|.|TRBJ1-5
TGTGCCACCAGCAGCGGACGGTGGGAGCAGCCCCAGCATTTT
CATSSGRWEQPQHF
>once|TRBV6-6|.|TRBJ1-1
TGTGCCAGCAGTCACGGGGAGTCGGGGAACACTGAAGCTTTCTTT
CASSHGESGNTEAFF
>.|TRBV6-4|TRBD1|TRBJ2-1
TGTGCCAGCAGTGACTCCGGGACAGGGGGCATGAATGAGCAGTTCTTC
CASSDSGTGGMNEQFF
>.|TRBV11-3|.|TRBJ2-5
TGTGCCAGCAGCTTAGATAGAAAAGAGACCCAGTACTTC
CASSLDRKETQYF
>few|TRBV5-1|TRBD1|TRBJ2-7
TGCGCCAGCAGCTCGGGACAGGGGGCCTACGAGCAGTACTTC
CASSSGQGAYEQYF
>.|TRBV6-1|TRBD1|TRBJ1-2
TGTGCCAGTCTGCACAGGGGAGGGAACTATGGCTACACCTTC
CASLHRGGNYGYTF
>.|TRBV28|TRBD2|TRBJ2-1
TGTGCCAGCAATCACCTAGCGGGGGGGCACAATGAGCAGTTCTTC
CASNHLAGGHNEQFF
>.|TRBV13|.|TRBJ1-1
TGTGCCAGCAGCCCAGGAGGAAGCGCGTACACTGAAGCTTTCTTT
CASSPGGSAYTEAFF
>few|TRBV7-2|.|TRBJ2-7
TGTGCCAGCAGCTTGAACCCCGGATCCTACGAGCAGTACTTC
CASSLNPGSYEQYF
>.|TRBV10-1|.|TRBJ2-7
TGCGCCAGCAGTGAGAAGGGCAGAGGCGAGCAGTACTTC
CASSEKGRGEQYF
>.|TRBV4-1|TRBD1|TRBJ1-6
TGCGCCAGCAGCCAAGAAAGGGGGCTTAATTCACCCCTCCACTTT
CASSQERGLNSPLHF
>.|TRBV14|.|TRBJ1-1
TGTGCCAGCAGCCAAGTAGAAGTTAACACTGAAGCTTTCTTT
CASSQVEVNTEAFF
>.|TRBV6-6|.|TRBJ2-3
TGTGCCAGCAGATTACCTCCAGATACGCAGTATTTT
CASRLPPDTQYF
>.|TRBV11-2|TRBD2|TRBJ2-7
TGTGCCAGCCGGGGGGGTTCCTACGAGCAGTACTTC
CASRGGSYEQYF
>few|TRBV2|.|TRBJ1-2
TGTGCCAGCGTCCAATCACCTTCAGGGTTCTATGGCTACACCTTC
CASVQSPSGFYGYTF
>once|TRBV30|.|TRBJ1-3
TGTGCCTGGAACCGGGCAGGACCCGGGGACACCATATATTTT
CAWNRAGPGDTIYF
>.|TRBV9|.|TRBJ1-2
TGTGCCAGCAGCGTAGCCCCCGGGACAAGTACTAACTATGGCTACACCTTC
CASSVAPGTSTNYGYTF
>once|TRBV5-1|.|TRBJ1-6
TGCGCCAGCAGCTTGGAGAGGGTACCTGATTCACCCCTCCACTTT
CASSLERVPDSPLHF
>.|TRBV5-4|.|TRBJ2-3
TGTGCCAGCAGCTTGGTAGCAACCCCAGATACGCAGTATTTT
CASSLVATPDTQYF
>.|TRBV6-6|.|TRBJ2-5
TGTGCCAGCAGTTACTCGATGGGCAGGGGTGGAGAGACCCAGTACTTC
CASSYSMGRGGETQYF
>.|TRBV7-2|.|TRBJ2-5
TGTGCCAGCAGCCCACGGACAACCCAAGAGACCCAGTACTTC
CASSPRTTQETQYF
>once|TRBV19|.|TRBJ1-1
TGTGCCAGTAGTATAGTCCCAGGGAACACTGAAGCTTTCTTT
CASSIVPGNTEAFF
>medium-sized|TRBV10-3|TRBD1|TRBJ2-7
TGTGCCATCAAGCCGGGACAGGGCTCCTACGAGCAGTACTTC
CAIKPGQGSYEQYF
>.|TRBV5-6|.|TRBJ1-4
TGTGCCAGCACCTACGCTAGTAATGAAAAACTGTTTTTT
CASTYASNEKLFF
>once|TRBV6-5|.|TRBJ2-6
TGTGCCAGCACCCCTTCGTCTGGGGCCAACGTCCTGACTTTC
CASTPSSGANVLTF